This TCR beta chain was observed in a study of cytomegalovirus exposure and HLA in healthy donors (dated by TCRdb to the late 2010s). Background for the entire study: According to an earlier analysis of a few hundred of the donors, about 179 million T cells yielded approximately 120 million unique TCR beta sequences and 250 to 350 Gb of sequence data. In an earlier analysis of 500 to 650 of the donors, high-throughput TCR beta sequencing was used to judge whether each TCR beta V gene segment behaved as functional or pseudogenic. Both class I and class II loci were covered by HLA typing, at four-digit resolution. Roughly 300 gigabases of sequencing data and tens of millions of unique TCR sequences were included in an early release covering around 650 HLA-typed donors. The study was designed to test whether signatures of past pathogen exposure could be identified by cataloging public T cell receptors. A separate validation cohort of about 110 different subjects was used in addition to the approximately 700-subject first cohort. Rather than using new phenotypic data, the later analysis identified candidate immune exposures from TCR beta sequences and from how often those sequences occurred across donors. Typing coverage differed by locus: A, B, C, DRB1 and DQB1 were typed in about 620-630 donors, DQA1 in about 510, DPA1 in approximately 600, and DPB1 in around 440. To study patterns of TCR occurrence, a later analysis re-analyzed previously published TCR beta repertoires from 700 or so donors and added high-resolution HLA genotyping. Every discovery cohort repertoire had been produced on one sequencing platform. Of the 300 to 450 genotyped donors, 70% to 90% were placed in the genetic ancestry cluster associated with self-reported Caucasian donors. Using immunosequencing, the study profiled T cell repertoires from 640 or so subjects and related those repertoires to cytomegalovirus serostatus. The study combined high-throughput TCR immunosequencing, statistical association of individual TCRs with disease status, and machine learning to predict cytomegalovirus infection status. Across some 400 genotyped donors of the cohort, an average of 235,054 unique TCR beta nucleotide sequences per donor were sequenced, and 15% to 20% of those sequences were non-productive. A later genetic analysis used genome-wide SNP genotypes for about three fifths of the 666 donors, treating that subset as a discovery cohort. Donor age, sex, ethnicity and CMV serostatus were compiled together with the repertoire data. Because of strong linkage in the cohort, 5 or 6 DR-DQ haplotypes were treated as single units for association and clustering. Summary of the overall study and its limitations: A further reported finding was that TCR beta sequences accurately predicted the HLA-A and HLA-B alleles for most subjects in the first cohort. Because HLA typing was unavailable for some donors at each locus, only the typed subset was used in association tests. A later analysis found that most CMV-associated TCR beta chains appeared HLA-restricted, with HLA associations seemingly driven largely by CMV exposure. Because counts were too low, about 18 rarely observed V segments, including chromosome 9 orphons, were excluded from the earlier analysis of about 500 of the donors. Broadly in line with IMGT annotations, most TCR beta V segments showed up in productive rearrangements about 87% or about 30% of the time in an earlier analysis of 450 to 750 of the donors. The authors suggested that the approach could potentially be generalized to other disease states and immunological phenotypes. CMV serostatus was the only immune exposure information available for the cohort. The classifier was reported to diagnose cytomegalovirus status with high specificity and sensitivity in both the original cohort and the validation cohort. Strong co-occurrence of HLA alleles, especially DR and DQ, made assigning TCR associations to individual alleles difficult. According to a later analysis, TCR association rates differed among HLA loci, with DRB1 alleles showing the most associated TCRs and HLA-C alleles showing the fewest. A later analysis associated 15,000 or so TCR beta sequences with specific HLA alleles at a false discovery rate of 0.05. A later genetic analysis reported fewer N-insertions in productive TCRs among donors in an Asian-associated ancestry cluster than the approximately 700-donor mean. Roughly uniform sequencing depth across donors was assumed in presence/absence analyses, although this assumption may not hold. A group of highly shared sequence variants was considered likely to be a technical artifact of the sequencing pipeline. A later analysis found that HLA-associated TCR beta chains were more clonally expanded and had lower generation probabilities than equally common non-associated chains. The 87-base-pair reads could not distinguish some IMGT-functional V segments, including TRBV6-2 and TRBV6-3, so those segments were excluded. In vitro tests confirmed that a few of the cytomegalovirus-associated TCR beta chains recognize cytomegalovirus antigens. A total of 150 to 200 TCR beta chains were listed by the study as associated with cytomegalovirus. Most TCR sequences were observed very rarely across donors, whereas some public TCRs were present in many individuals. Only TCR beta chains were sequenced in this cohort, and the absence of alpha or paired-chain data limited detectable features. A later analysis reported that several top co-occurrence clusters appeared linked to parvovirus B19, influenza, CMV and Epstein-Barr virus. Correlated functional status among segregating V segments might reflect linkage disequilibrium, but an unknown experimental factor could not be ruled out. In a later genetic analysis, a missense DCLRE1C variant was associated with V-gene and J-gene trimming of TCR beta chains, and the association was replicated in an independent cohort.

The cohort comprised fewer than 750 healthy bone marrow donors. At the time of sampling, all cohort members were nominally healthy, though unrecorded immune exposures were likely present. The donor was CMV seronegative and belonged to the group of 350 or so seronegative cohort members. A peripheral blood sample was provided by each donor, and peripheral blood mononuclear cells were used for TCR beta sequencing. Genomic DNA extraction from the blood cell samples was performed with the Qiagen DNeasy Blood Extraction Kit. Compared with germline, V lacks 3 bases and J lacks 3 bases; bases without a gene match: 4. Spanning cysteine to phenylalanine, the CDR3 consists of 14 amino acids. Only the CDR3 portion is preserved as DNA: 42 bases, with reading frame beginning at the first base. The germline V gene gives CDR1 as SGDLS and CDR2 as YYNGEE. Libraries were built with the immunoSEQ multiplex PCR assay. For the multiplex PCR, a mixture combining 60 forward primers for TCR Vbeta segments and 13 reverse primers for TCR Jbeta segments was used. Amplification of the CDR3 region of rearranged TCR beta genes was performed with a multiplex PCR assay on genomic DNA. On the Illumina HiSeq System, the amplified TCR beta libraries were sequenced as 87-base-pair reads. The original methods were these. A later analysis tallied around 87 million unique TCR beta chains across the 610 or so repertoires, and approximately 11 million of those chains were shared by two or more donors. A nearest-neighbor algorithm error-corrected the raw reads and collapsed the reads into unique sequences, merging closely related sequences to remove PCR and sequencing errors. Alignment of CDR3 sequences to IMGT reference sequences was used to assign V, D and J gene segments. For a sequence to be retained, a match of at least six nucleotides to both a V gene segment and a J gene segment was required. A rearrangement was called productive if the CDR3 had no stop codons and remained in frame with V and J, and every other rearrangement was called non-productive. Following IMGT convention, CDR3 was defined as the stretch from the second conserved V-encoded cysteine to the conserved J-encoded phenylalanine. Sequences without an unambiguous match to a single V gene segment were excluded from the earlier analysis of over 500 of the donors. An earlier analysis of 587 of the donors classified V segments as functional when productive rearrangements were above 56.7% and as segregating when the standard deviation between donors was above 5%. To diagnose cytomegalovirus status from the catalog of TCR beta chain sequences, a statistical classification framework was built. In a later analysis, TCR nucleotide sequences were compared against IMGT/GENE-DB human TR gene sequences so that V and J genes could be assigned. In a later analysis, CDR3 sequences and most-parsimonious VDJ recombination scenarios were assigned using the TCRdist pipeline. In a later analysis, every TCR beta chain was defined by the combination of its CDR3 amino acid sequence and its V-gene family, and reads without a unique V-gene family were dropped. As a way to deal with suspected cross-contamination and a sequencing artifact, a later analysis dropped under 600 nucleotide sequences that were highly shared and had low generation probability. In a later analysis, a clonal expansion index was calculated for each public chain from normalized within-repertoire ranks of inferred template counts. In a later analysis, generation probabilities were computed using a VDJ recombination model fitted to out-of-frame rearrangements, and the results were checked against IGoR. A later analysis scored TCR-TCR, TCR-HLA and TCR-CMV co-occurrence with hypergeometric tests, applying a repertoire-size bias correction to TCR pairs. False discovery rates were estimated in a later analysis by permuting HLA or CMV assignments 20 times. In a later analysis, co-occurring TCRs were grouped with DBSCAN, and TCRdist sequence similarity was added when clustering was performed within HLA-allele-positive subsets. Repertoires with fewer than 30,000 or more than 120,000 public chains were left out of co-occurrence clustering, as were a handful of repertoires with anomalous nucleotide sharing. Held by TCRdb, this immuneACCESS table contains in-frame sequences only and omits some clones. Under half of the omission traces to an unresolved V gene where checked; the cause of the rest is unknown. Clonal size and the V and J genes are those of that table, whereas D and trimming came from the DNA. A total of fewer than 250,000 clones appear in this sample, 60% to 85% of them only once. The ten largest make up roughly a sixth of the sample.

Of note for this clone: Its target antigen remains unknown. No much larger clone exists at a distance of one base, and base qualities are not known.

The sequencing input was PBMCs. This TCR was recovered from a man aged 40-49 years in good health and CMV-seronegative. This chain is built from TRBV9 and TRBJ1-2; TRBD1 agrees with 8 junctional bases. The CDR3 region: CASSAMTGDYGYTF. The DNA is TGTGCCAGCAGCGCGATGACAGGGGACTATGGCTACACCTTC.